This T cell receptor (beta chain) appears in the sequencing data of a study of blood T cell repertoires in COVID-19. Study at large: Sites in the United States, Italy and Spain provided acute and convalescent COVID-19 samples. T cells, B-cell-depleted T cells, or PBMCs supplied cDNA or gDNA.

In the original processing: Counts of nucleated cells, estimated from reference gene primer amplification, were obtained. The protocol was immunoSEQ multiplex PCR, while the TCRdb copy is restricted to in-frame clones and leaves out a portion. V and J calls and clone size are those listed in that table; D and trimming were worked out from the DNA. The sample lists under 100,000 clones, around four fifths occurring once. Germline CDR1 reads LGHDT; CDR2 reads YNNKEL (reference sequence). The germline V and J ends were trimmed by 1 base and 7 bases, with 13 bases remaining between them. The CDR3 contains 15 residues.

The chain uses TRBV3-1 (or the pseudogene TRBV3-2) and TRBJ1-4; TRBD1 might be the D (5 bases). Sequencing was carried out using peripheral blood. The sequence came from a man in his fifties with acute or convalescent COVID-19. DNA of the CDR3: TGTGCCAGCAGCCAAGTTCGGGGGTTAGGTGAAAAACTGTTTTTT. Translated, it gives CASSQVRGLGEKLFF.